These 7 T cell receptor beta chains share one sample of origin, sequenced in a study of a mutant IDH1 vaccine in newly diagnosed glioma. Indicated time point: week 5, during vaccination. In every dose of vaccine, 300 ug of mutant IDH1 20-mer peptide was given alongside topical imiquimod. Which antigens these TCRs recognize remains unknown. Sequencing was performed with immunoSEQ multiplex PCR; in TCRdb, only in-frame clones are kept and a portion is missing. The table records about 25,000 clones, 65% to 85% of them present only once. Sample: PBMCs, taken from a glioma patient whose treatment included an IDH1 peptide vaccine. These receptors were collected from a man aged 35 to 55 with glioma.

The J gene is TRBJ2-5, the V gene TRBV5-8, with 15 nucleotides matching TRBD2. This CDR3 comprises 17 residues. Unmatched junction bases numbered 11, after V lost 6 bases and J lost 5 bases. Germline assignment: CDR1 SGHTS and CDR2 YDEGEE. The CDR3 loop is CASNRAGLAGGHETQYF. The CDR3 DNA follows: TGTGCCAGCAACCGGGCGGGACTAGCGGGAGGCCACGAGACCCAGTACTTC.

The chain combines TRBV18 with TRBJ1-3; no reliable D call. CDR1 KGHSH and CDR2 LQKENI come from the germline V gene. This CDR3 has 15 residues. Trimming took 5 bases from V and 3 from J, leaving 14 bases between them. The CDR3 loop is CASSNVPSGGNTIYF. The CDR3 DNA sequence: TGTGCCAGCTCAAACGTCCCCAGCGGTGGAAACACCATATATTTT.

By share, this clone counts as medium-sized. The CDR3 DNA sequence: TGTGCTAGTGGCCCTCCTACGAGCAAGGCGTTCTTC. This sequence encodes CASGPPTSKAFF. The rearrangement uses TRBV12-5 and TRBJ2-1; no reliable D call. Trimming cost V 6 bases and J 15 bases, with 18 bases left between them. The germline V gene encodes CDR1 LGHNT and CDR2 FRNRAP. The CDR3 has 12 amino acids.

This clone was seen only a few times. J is TRBJ2-5 and V is TRBV6-5; 7 positions agree with TRBD2. Germline CDR1 is MNHEY and CDR2 is SVGAGI. J was trimmed by 4 bases and V by 4 bases; bases with no gene match: 6. The CDR3 is 14 amino acids. CDR3 residues: CASSSSGLPETQYF. The CDR3, as DNA: TGTGCCAGCAGTTCCTCGGGACTACCAGAGACCCAGTACTTC.

As DNA, the CDR3 is TGTGCCAGCAGTTCCCCCCCAGCGGGAAGCAATGAGCAGTTCTTC. Protein: CASSSPPAGSNEQFF. The chain combines TRBV9 with TRBJ2-1, with 7 nucleotides matching TRBD2. Trimming took 5 bases from V and 6 from J; bases not matched to a gene: 11. This CDR3 is built from 15 residues. Germline lookup yields CDR1 SGDLS and CDR2 YYNGEE.

The chain carries TRBV11-2 and TRBJ2-1, with D tentatively TRBD2 (6 bases). The length of the CDR3 is 14 residues. V was clipped by 5 bases and J by 7 bases, with 15 bases between them. Germline V gene sequence: CDR1 SGHAT, CDR2 FQNNGV. CDR3 sequence (DNA): TGTGCCAGCAGCCGCCGGGACTCTGGGAATGAGCAGTTCTTC. It yields the protein CASSRRDSGNEQFF.

V is TRBV21-1 and J is TRBJ2-3; the tabulated D call, TRBD1, remains unverified against the DNA. TRBV21-1 is a recognized pseudogene. The length of the CDR3 is 17 residues. As DNA, the CDR3 is TGTGCCAGCAGCAATCAAACGGACAGGGGCCTCACAGATACGCAGTATTTT. Its protein is CASSNQTDRGLTDTQYF.